This is a list of T cell receptor beta chains from one sample in a study of T cells in Graves' hyperthyroidism and ophthalmopathy. A single record per CDR3 protein comes from TCRdb applying MiXCR to the multiplex PCR reads. The repertoire consists of 380,000 or so distinct CDR3 sequences, with 13% occurring once and the leading ten covering around 21%. The sequenced sample was blood. The receptor set was obtained from a man younger than 40 with Graves' hyperthyroidism that later progressed to Graves' ophthalmopathy. CDR3s include the opening cysteine and the closing phenylalanine or tryptophan. A D gene is named only where the DNA matches it firmly. Not every row has a clone size; where given, it reads once, few, many or a size class.

j_call: TRBJ2-7; clone_size: many; d_call: TRBD2; v_call: TRBV11-3; cdr3_aa: CASSSRWGGYEQYF; cdr3_nt: TGTGCCAGCAGCTCACGGTGGGGGGGCTACGAGCAGTACTTC
j_call: TRBJ2-5; clone_size: -; d_call: -; v_call: TRBV5-1; cdr3_aa: CASSLVSPGQETQYF; cdr3_nt: TGCGCCAGCAGCTTGGTTTCGCCGGGCCAAGAGACCCAGTACTTC
j_call: TRBJ2-3; clone_size: many; d_call: -; v_call: TRBV2; cdr3_aa: CASSGGGTDTQYF; cdr3_nt: TGTGCCAGCAGTGGAGGGGGCACAGATACGCAGTATTTT
j_call: TRBJ2-2; clone_size: few; d_call: TRBD2; v_call: TRBV5-5; cdr3_aa: CASSFRLAGGPPNTGELFF; cdr3_nt: TGTGCCAGCAGCTTCCGACTAGCGGGGGGCCCGCCGAACACCGGGGAGCTGTTTTTT
j_call: TRBJ2-7; clone_size: many; d_call: TRBD2; v_call: TRBV2; cdr3_aa: CASSIKRGASYEQYF; cdr3_nt: TGTGCCAGCAGTATCAAGCGGGGGGCCTCCTACGAGCAGTACTTC
j_call: TRBJ2-5; clone_size: many; d_call: TRBD2; v_call: TRBV6-6; cdr3_aa: CASSYSGTSGQETQYF; cdr3_nt: TGTGCCAGCAGTTACTCAGGGACTAGCGGGCAAGAGACCCAGTACTTC
j_call: TRBJ2-5; clone_size: -; d_call: TRBD2; v_call: TRBV20-1; cdr3_aa: CSAPEVGLEETQYF; cdr3_nt: TGCAGTGCGCCCGAAGTTGGACTAGAGGAGACCCAGTACTTC
j_call: TRBJ2-5; clone_size: many; d_call: -; v_call: TRBV7-3; cdr3_aa: CASSLNGDQETQYF; cdr3_nt: TGTGCCAGCAGCTTAAACGGCGACCAAGAGACCCAGTACTTC
j_call: TRBJ1-1; clone_size: -; d_call: -; v_call: TRBV5-6; cdr3_aa: CASSLKGGVAEAFF; cdr3_nt: TGTGCCAGCAGCTTGAAGGGGGGTGTCGCCGAAGCTTTCTTT
j_call: TRBJ1-1; clone_size: -; d_call: TRBD1; v_call: TRBV4-2; cdr3_aa: CASSLGQGRGTEAFF; cdr3_nt: TGTGCCAGCAGCCTCGGACAGGGAAGGGGCACTGAAGCTTTCTTT
j_call: TRBJ1-2; clone_size: -; d_call: -; v_call: TRBV27; cdr3_aa: CASSLYGDTFYGYTF; cdr3_nt: TGTGCCAGCAGTTTATATGGGGACACCTTCTATGGCTACACCTTC
j_call: TRBJ2-3; clone_size: many; d_call: -; v_call: TRBV5-5; cdr3_aa: CASSGNPGVYGDTQYF; cdr3_nt: TGTGCCAGCAGCGGCAATCCCGGGGTGTACGGAGATACGCAGTATTTT
j_call: TRBJ2-3; clone_size: -; d_call: -; v_call: TRBV5-1; cdr3_aa: CASSLHPLDSTDTQYF; cdr3_nt: TGCGCCAGCAGCTTGCATCCGCTTGATAGCACAGATACGCAGTATTTT
j_call: TRBJ2-2; clone_size: many; d_call: -; v_call: TRBV2; cdr3_aa: CASIGLANTGELFF; cdr3_nt: TGTGCCAGCATAGGGCTAGCGAACACCGGGGAGCTGTTTTTT
j_call: TRBJ2-7; clone_size: -; d_call: TRBD1; v_call: TRBV28; cdr3_aa: CASNIGTGGSYEQYF; cdr3_nt: TGTGCCAGCAATATCGGGACAGGGGGCTCCTACGAGCAGTACTTC
j_call: TRBJ2-3; clone_size: -; d_call: TRBD2; v_call: TRBV20-1; cdr3_aa: CSAQDERESDTQYF; cdr3_nt: TGCAGTGCCCAAGACGAGCGGGAGTCAGATACGCAGTATTTT
j_call: TRBJ2-2; clone_size: -; d_call: -; v_call: TRBV27; cdr3_aa: CASSFEGYTGELFF; cdr3_nt: TGTGCCAGCAGTTTCGAGGGGTACACCGGGGAGCTGTTTTTT
j_call: TRBJ1-6; clone_size: -; d_call: -; v_call: TRBV11-2; cdr3_aa: CASGKIKDRKNSPLHF; cdr3_nt: TGTGCCAGCGGCAAGATCAAAGACAGGAAAAATTCACCCCTCCACTTT
j_call: TRBJ2-7; clone_size: many; d_call: -; v_call: TRBV7-9; cdr3_aa: CASSLGVSSYEQYF; cdr3_nt: TGTGCCAGCAGCTTAGGCGTCAGCTCCTACGAGCAGTACTTC
j_call: TRBJ1-5; clone_size: -; d_call: -; v_call: TRBV9; cdr3_aa: CASSVEGYNQPQHF; cdr3_nt: TGTGCCAGCAGCGTAGAAGGCTACAATCAGCCCCAGCATTTT
j_call: TRBJ2-2; clone_size: many; d_call: TRBD2; v_call: TRBV9; cdr3_aa: CASSHGGARGTGELFF; cdr3_nt: TGTGCCAGCAGCCACGGGGGGGCCAGGGGTACCGGGGAGCTGTTTTTT
j_call: TRBJ2-7; clone_size: -; d_call: TRBD1; v_call: TRBV5-1; cdr3_aa: CASSLAQGQVSYEQYF; cdr3_nt: TGCGCCAGCAGCTTGGCCCAAGGACAGGTCTCCTACGAGCAGTACTTC
j_call: TRBJ1-2; clone_size: few; d_call: -; v_call: TRBV6-2/TRBV6-3; cdr3_aa: CASSFARSYGYTF; cdr3_nt: TGTGCCAGCAGTTTCGCCAGGAGCTATGGCTACACCTTC
j_call: TRBJ2-7; clone_size: many; d_call: -; v_call: TRBV11-3; cdr3_aa: CASSSSLLGDGRYEQYF; cdr3_nt: TGTGCCAGCAGCTCCTCTCTGCTAGGGGACGGTCGTTACGAGCAGTACTTC
j_call: TRBJ2-1; clone_size: few; d_call: TRBD2; v_call: TRBV19; cdr3_aa: CASSIGGRDEQFF; cdr3_nt: TGTGCCAGTAGTATCGGAGGGAGGGATGAGCAGTTCTTC
j_call: TRBJ2-1; clone_size: -; d_call: TRBD1; v_call: TRBV19; cdr3_aa: CASSIRDSNNEQFF; cdr3_nt: TGTGCCAGTAGTATTCGGGACAGCAACAATGAGCAGTTCTTC
j_call: TRBJ1-6; clone_size: -; d_call: -; v_call: TRBV3-1; cdr3_aa: CASGEGGSYNSPLHF; cdr3_nt: TGTGCCAGCGGCGAAGGGGGCTCCTATAATTCACCCCTCCACTTT
j_call: TRBJ2-2; clone_size: many; d_call: TRBD2; v_call: TRBV2; cdr3_aa: CASRARGGTKNTGELFF; cdr3_nt: TGTGCCAGCAGAGCACGGGGGGGGACGAAAAACACCGGGGAGCTGTTTTTT
j_call: TRBJ1-2; clone_size: many; d_call: -; v_call: TRBV28; cdr3_aa: CASSPWTVYGYTF; cdr3_nt: TGTGCCAGCAGTCCGTGGACAGTATATGGCTACACCTTC
j_call: TRBJ1-2; clone_size: many; d_call: -; v_call: TRBV7-8; cdr3_aa: CASSLPGQPYGYTF; cdr3_nt: TGTGCCAGCAGCCTACCTGGACAGCCCTATGGCTACACCTTC
j_call: TRBJ1-1; clone_size: many; d_call: -; v_call: TRBV5-1; cdr3_aa: CASSTTPNTEAFF; cdr3_nt: TGCGCCAGCAGCACCACACCGAACACTGAAGCTTTCTTT
j_call: TRBJ1-2; clone_size: many; d_call: -; v_call: TRBV28; cdr3_aa: CASHTALSYGYTF; cdr3_nt: TGTGCCAGCCATACTGCACTTTCTTATGGCTACACCTTC
j_call: TRBJ1-5; clone_size: many; d_call: -; v_call: TRBV6-1; cdr3_aa: CASSEAGQEYQPQHF; cdr3_nt: TGTGCCAGCAGTGAAGCGGGACAAGAGTATCAGCCCCAGCATTTT
j_call: TRBJ2-3; clone_size: many; d_call: TRBD2; v_call: TRBV7-3; cdr3_aa: CATRTSGASDTQYF; cdr3_nt: TGTGCCACCCGGACTAGCGGGGCCTCAGATACGCAGTATTTT
j_call: TRBJ1-6; clone_size: many; d_call: -; v_call: TRBV4-1; cdr3_aa: CASSLGIGDPVALHF; cdr3_nt: TGCGCCAGCAGCCTCGGCATAGGGGATCCGGTGGCCCTCCACTTT
j_call: TRBJ1-1; clone_size: many; d_call: -; v_call: TRBV5-1; cdr3_aa: CASSLKEGVTEAFF; cdr3_nt: TGCGCCAGCAGCTTGAAGGAGGGGGTGACTGAAGCTTTCTTT
j_call: TRBJ1-4; clone_size: many; d_call: -; v_call: TRBV12-3/TRBV12-4; cdr3_aa: CASTVVGIQEKLFF; cdr3_nt: TGTGCCAGCACCGTCGTTGGGATTCAAGAAAAACTGTTTTTT
j_call: TRBJ1-2; clone_size: many; d_call: TRBD1; v_call: TRBV7-9; cdr3_aa: CASSTLTGGEGYTF; cdr3_nt: TGTGCCAGCAGCACCCTGACAGGGGGCGAGGGCTACACCTTC
j_call: TRBJ1-2; clone_size: few; d_call: -; v_call: TRBV28; cdr3_aa: CASSLISAYGYTF; cdr3_nt: TGTGCCAGCAGTCTAATCTCAGCCTATGGCTACACCTTC
j_call: TRBJ1-6; clone_size: -; d_call: -; v_call: TRBV6-1; cdr3_aa: CASSKGLQGGVSPLHF; cdr3_nt: TGTGCCAGCAGTAAGGGCCTACAGGGTGGGGTTTCACCCCTCCACTTT
j_call: TRBJ2-3; clone_size: many; d_call: -; v_call: TRBV28; cdr3_aa: CASIQGGASTDTQYF; cdr3_nt: TGTGCCAGCATTCAGGGGGGGGCGAGCACAGATACGCAGTATTTT
j_call: TRBJ1-1; clone_size: many; d_call: -; v_call: TRBV5-1; cdr3_aa: CASSPDGSEAFF; cdr3_nt: TGCGCCAGCAGCCCGGACGGGTCTGAAGCTTTCTTT
j_call: TRBJ2-5; clone_size: many; d_call: TRBD2; v_call: TRBV6-1; cdr3_aa: CASSLRLAGAKRRETQYF; cdr3_nt: TGTGCCAGCAGCCTACGACTAGCGGGGGCCAAGAGGAGGGAGACCCAGTACTTC
j_call: TRBJ2-1; clone_size: few; d_call: TRBD1; v_call: TRBV5-1; cdr3_aa: CASTRDRGAYNEQFF; cdr3_nt: TGCGCCTCAACTCGGGACAGGGGAGCCTACAATGAGCAGTTCTTC
j_call: TRBJ2-3; clone_size: -; d_call: -; v_call: TRBV12-3/TRBV12-4; cdr3_aa: CASSLSLAGDTQYF; cdr3_nt: TGTGCCAGCAGTTTAAGCTTAGCAGGCGATACGCAGTATTTT
j_call: TRBJ1-5; clone_size: many; d_call: -; v_call: TRBV2; cdr3_aa: CASSAGLPRPQHF; cdr3_nt: TGTGCCAGCAGTGCTGGGCTCCCCCGGCCCCAGCATTTT
j_call: TRBJ2-4; clone_size: -; d_call: -; v_call: TRBV10-2; cdr3_aa: CASSDTGQLAKNIQYF; cdr3_nt: TGCGCCAGCAGTGACACCGGACAGCTAGCCAAAAACATTCAGTACTTC
j_call: TRBJ2-1; clone_size: many; d_call: -; v_call: TRBV7-9; cdr3_aa: CASSGDFLNEQFF; cdr3_nt: TGTGCCAGCAGCGGGGACTTTCTAAATGAGCAGTTCTTC
j_call: TRBJ2-7; clone_size: many; d_call: -; v_call: TRBV11-3; cdr3_aa: CASSSPADNLYEQYF; cdr3_nt: TGTGCCAGCAGCTCGCCCGCGGACAACTTGTACGAGCAGTACTTC
j_call: TRBJ1-6; clone_size: -; d_call: -; v_call: TRBV20-1; cdr3_aa: CSAKPTSILNNNSPLHF; cdr3_nt: TGCAGTGCCAAGCCGACATCGATCCTGAATAATAATTCACCCCTCCACTTT
j_call: TRBJ2-3; clone_size: -; d_call: -; v_call: TRBV5-4; cdr3_aa: CASSPPGTGASTDTQYF; cdr3_nt: TGTGCCAGCAGCCCCCCAGGGACGGGGGCAAGCACAGATACGCAGTATTTT
j_call: TRBJ1-5; clone_size: many; d_call: TRBD1; v_call: TRBV6-1; cdr3_aa: CASRRTGDGNQPQHF; cdr3_nt: TGTGCCAGCAGGCGGACAGGGGATGGCAATCAGCCCCAGCATTTT
j_call: TRBJ2-3; clone_size: many; d_call: -; v_call: TRBV5-1; cdr3_aa: CASSLVGIGTQYF; cdr3_nt: TGCGCCAGCAGCTTGGTGGGGATTGGTACGCAGTATTTT